What follows describes a single TCR beta chain. Only in-frame clones appear in the TCRdb table, and some are missing; sequencing was by immunoSEQ multiplex PCR. The data contain just over 300,000 clones, roughly 91% of them seen just once; the ten biggest clones take up roughly 1.9%. This sample was included in a study of blood T cell repertoires in COVID-19. Germline V gives CDR1 SGHTA, CDR2 FQGTGA. This CDR3 spans 13 amino acids. Trimming cost V 5 bases and J 5 bases, with 12 bases left between them. Input material: peripheral blood. The chain is built from TRBV7-3 and TRBJ2-5; D unclear. This TCR was sampled from a woman aged 25 to 39 with COVID-19, enrolled during active disease. CDR3 coding DNA: TGTGCCAGCAGCAACTCCTATCGGGAGACCCAGTACTTC. Encoded protein: CASSNSYRETQYF.